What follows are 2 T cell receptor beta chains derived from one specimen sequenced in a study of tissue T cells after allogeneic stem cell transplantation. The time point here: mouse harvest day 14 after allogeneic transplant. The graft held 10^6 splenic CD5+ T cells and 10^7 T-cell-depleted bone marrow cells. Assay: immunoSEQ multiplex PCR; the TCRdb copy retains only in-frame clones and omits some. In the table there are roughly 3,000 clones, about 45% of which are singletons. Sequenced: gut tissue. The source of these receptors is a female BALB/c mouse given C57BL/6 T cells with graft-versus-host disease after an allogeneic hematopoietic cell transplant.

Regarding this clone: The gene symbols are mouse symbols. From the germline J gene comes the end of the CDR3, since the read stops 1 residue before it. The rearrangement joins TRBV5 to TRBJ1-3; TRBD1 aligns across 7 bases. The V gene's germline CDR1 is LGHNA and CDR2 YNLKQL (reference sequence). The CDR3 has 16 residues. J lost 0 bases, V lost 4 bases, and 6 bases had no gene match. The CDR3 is CASSLDREYSGNTLYF. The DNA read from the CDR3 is TGTGCCAGCAGCCTCGACAGGGAATATTCTGGAAATACGCTCTAT.

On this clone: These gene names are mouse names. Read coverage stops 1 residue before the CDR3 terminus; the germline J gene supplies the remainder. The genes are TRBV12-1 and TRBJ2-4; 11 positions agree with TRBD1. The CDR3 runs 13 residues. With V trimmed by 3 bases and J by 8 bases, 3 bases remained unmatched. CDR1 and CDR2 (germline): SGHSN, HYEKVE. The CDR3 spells CASSWTGGGTLYF. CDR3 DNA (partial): TGTGCCAGCTCTTGGACAGGGGGCGGCACCTTGTAC.